This T cell receptor beta chain is drawn from a study of T cells in Graves' hyperthyroidism and ophthalmopathy. CDR3 length: 14 amino acids. Germline loops: CDR1 LGHDT, CDR2 YNNKEL (reference sequence). V lost 0 bases and J 7 bases, leaving 12 bases between the germline ends. TCR beta CDR3 region amplification was performed from RNA transcripts. The study used the HTBI primer set for a first-round RT-PCR of the TCR CDR3. One entry per CDR3 protein results from TCRdb running MiXCR on the multiplex PCR reads. The table records 190,000 or so distinct CDR3 sequences, about 18% of them present only once. This clonotype was detected ten times or more.

The sequencing input was blood. The J gene is TRBJ2-5, the V gene TRBV3-1, with D possibly being TRBD2 (6 bases). This receptor was taken from a man aged 40-49 years with Graves' hyperthyroidism. DNA of the CDR3: TGTGCCAGCAGCCAAGATCCGGCCGGGGGGACCCAGTACTTC. It yields the protein CASSQDPAGGTQYF.